Listed below are T cell receptor beta chains from one sample, sequenced in a study of multiple sclerosis patients with progressive multifocal leukoencephalopathy. Profiled with immunoSEQ multiplex PCR; TCRdb holds only in-frame clones, not every one. The sample includes 25,000 or so clones, 75% to 95% seen only once; the top ten take approximately 2.3%. Here the sequenced sample was PBMCs, taken from a patient treated with natalizumab. These receptors were collected from a man aged 25-40 years with multiple sclerosis. Each CDR3 is given without its conserved first and last residue. D genes are given only for firm matches.

V gene,D gene,CDR3 protein
TRBV30,TRBD1,AWRPKPGQGLYEQY
TRBV20-1,NA,SARSLGKEF
TRBV7-9,TRBD2,ASSLRLADSYNEQF
TRBV11-2,TRBD2,ASSLRAGGPRGDEQF
TRBV9,NA,ASSFGSQDSGNTIY
TRBV7-2,NA,ATSLSGVTDTQY
TRBV9,NA,ASSVYGEEETQY
TRBV4-2,TRBD2,ASSVSGRAAETQY
TRBV9,NA,ASSPGSRAAEQY
TRBV4-3,NA,ASSRIWAGRETQY
TRBV5-8,NA,ASSLAGQPQH
TRBV4-2,NA,ASSQEGLGGFAEAF
TRBV29-1,NA,SVKERTADPTNTEAF
TRBV4-1,NA,ASSQVLSGYYNEQF
TRBV30,TRBD2,AWSVVGRRSYEQY
TRBV27,NA,ASSTLGPSYNEQF
TRBV5-4,TRBD1,ASSLRQGVNEKLF
TRBV9,NA,ASSDLPGERNSPLH
TRBV9,TRBD1,ASSVGDRRGEKLF
TRBV19,NA,ASSIFGATNEKLF
TRBV5-4,NA,ASSSDSRANYGYT
TRBV7-8,NA,ASSPGTPLNTGELF
TRBV10-3,NA,AISESEGYQPQH
TRBV3-2,NA,ASISTCF
TRBV5-6,NA,ARSLWGRGEKLF
TRBV19,NA,ASTPQGPGANVLT
TRBV7-8,NA,ASSLALGGTSEKLF
TRBV7-2,NA,ASSLAPLLADTQY
TRBV30,NA,AWSTSWETQY
TRBV7-9,TRBD2,ASSPSLAASSEQY
TRBV6-5,TRBD1,ASSTTGEPEAF
TRBV5-8,NA,ASSSGLAQNNEQF
TRBV27,NA,ASRDNYGYT
TRBV11-3,NA,ASSLEFSGTATDTQY
TRBV2,NA,ASSETGQPQH
TRBV19,TRBD1,ASTPRTGAHQPQH
TRBV4-1,NA,ASSQGPQETQY